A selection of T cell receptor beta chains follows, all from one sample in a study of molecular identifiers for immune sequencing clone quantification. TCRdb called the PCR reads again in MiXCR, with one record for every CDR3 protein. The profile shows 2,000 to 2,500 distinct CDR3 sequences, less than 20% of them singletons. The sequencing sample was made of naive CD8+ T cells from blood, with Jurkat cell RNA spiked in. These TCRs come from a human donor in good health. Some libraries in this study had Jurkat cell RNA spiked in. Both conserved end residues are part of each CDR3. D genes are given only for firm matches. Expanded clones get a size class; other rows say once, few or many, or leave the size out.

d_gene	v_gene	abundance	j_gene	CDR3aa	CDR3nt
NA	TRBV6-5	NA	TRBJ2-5	CASSYSASETQYF	TGTGCCAGCAGTTACAGTGCGTCAGAGACCCAGTACTTC
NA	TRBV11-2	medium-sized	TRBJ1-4	CASSSQGEKLFF	TGTGCCAGCAGCTCGCAGGGGGAAAAACTGTTTTTT
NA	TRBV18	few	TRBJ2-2	CASSRTARSGELFF	TGTGCCAGCTCGCGGACAGCCAGATCCGGGGAGCTGTTTTTT
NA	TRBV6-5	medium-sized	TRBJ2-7	CASSSRGNTRFAEQYF	TGTGCCAGCAGCTCCAGGGGCAATACTAGGTTTGCCGAGCAGTACTTC
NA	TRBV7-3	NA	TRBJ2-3	CASSLYGADTQYF	TGTGCCAGCAGCTTGTATGGAGCAGATACGCAGTATTTT
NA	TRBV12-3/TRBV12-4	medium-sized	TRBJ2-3	CASTPGEDTQYF	TGTGCCAGCACCCCCGGGGAAGATACGCAGTATTTT
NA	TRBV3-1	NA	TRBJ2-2	CASSHFDGANTGELFF	TGTGCCAGCAGCCATTTTGACGGGGCGAACACCGGGGAGCTGTTTTTT
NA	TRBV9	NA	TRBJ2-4	CASSVGLGIAKNIQYF	TGTGCCAGCAGCGTAGGTCTCGGGATAGCCAAAAACATTCAGTACTTC
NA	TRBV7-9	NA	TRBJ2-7	CASSSTNPGPGEQYF	TGTGCCAGCAGCTCCACCAACCCTGGACCCGGCGAGCAGTACTTC
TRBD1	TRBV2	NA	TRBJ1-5	CASSDTQGENQPQHF	TGTGCCAGCAGTGATACGCAGGGGGAAAATCAGCCCCAGCATTTT
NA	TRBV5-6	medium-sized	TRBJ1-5	CASSFWGSVSNQPQHF	TGTGCCAGCAGTTTTTGGGGCTCAGTGAGCAATCAGCCCCAGCATTTT
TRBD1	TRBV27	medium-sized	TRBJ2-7	CASSLGPGGPYEQYF	TGTGCCAGCAGTTTAGGCCCAGGGGGCCCCTACGAGCAGTACTTC
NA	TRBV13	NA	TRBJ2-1	CASSLLSGTDNEQFF	TGTGCCAGCAGCTTATTGTCCGGCACCGACAATGAGCAGTTCTTC
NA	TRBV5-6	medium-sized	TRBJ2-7	CASSFGPGPSYEQYF	TGTGCCAGCAGCTTCGGTCCAGGGCCCTCCTACGAGCAGTACTTC
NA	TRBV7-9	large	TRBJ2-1	CASRGASSYNEQFF	TGTGCCAGCAGGGGGGCCAGCTCCTACAATGAGCAGTTCTTC
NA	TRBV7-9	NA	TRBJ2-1	CASRLVLNNEQFF	TGTGCCAGCAGACTGGTGCTAAACAATGAGCAGTTCTTC
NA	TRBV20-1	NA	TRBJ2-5	CSARDGQGGETQYF	TGCAGTGCTAGAGACGGGCAAGGTGGGGAGACCCAGTACTTC
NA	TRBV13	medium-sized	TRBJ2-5	CASRRQETQYF	TGTGCCAGCAGACGGCAAGAGACCCAGTACTTC
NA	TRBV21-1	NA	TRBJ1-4	CASSKELFF	TGTGCCAGCAGCAAGGAACTGTTTTTT
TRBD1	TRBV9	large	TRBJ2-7	CASSHGQGPTYEQYF	TGTGCCAGCAGCCACGGACAGGGGCCGACCTACGAGCAGTACTTC
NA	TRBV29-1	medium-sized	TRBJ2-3	CSVPVFKEGTDTQYF	TGCAGCGTTCCCGTGTTCAAGGAGGGCACAGATACGCAGTATTTT
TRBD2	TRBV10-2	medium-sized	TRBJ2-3	CASSEPPRGLAADTQYF	TGCGCCAGCAGTGAGCCCCCCCGCGGACTAGCTGCAGATACGCAGTATTTT
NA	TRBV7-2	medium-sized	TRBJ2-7	CASSALTRFPYEQYF	TGTGCCAGCAGCGCCCTAACTAGGTTCCCCTACGAGCAGTACTTC
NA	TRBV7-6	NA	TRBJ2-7	CASSLQGNEQYF	TGTGCCAGCAGCCTACAGGGAAACGAGCAGTACTTC
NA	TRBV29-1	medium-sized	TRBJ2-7	CSVEEGAYEQYF	TGCAGCGTTGAAGAAGGGGCCTACGAGCAGTACTTC
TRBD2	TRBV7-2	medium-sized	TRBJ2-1	CASSSPVKIAGGNNEQFF	TGTGCCAGCAGCTCTCCAGTAAAAATAGCGGGAGGTAACAATGAGCAGTTCTTC
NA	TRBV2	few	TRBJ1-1	CASSGRGTEAFF	TGTGCCAGCAGCGGGAGGGGGACTGAAGCTTTCTTT
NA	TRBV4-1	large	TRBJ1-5	CASSQDPRQINQPQHF	TGCGCCAGCAGCCAAGACCCGCGGCAGATCAATCAGCCCCAGCATTTT
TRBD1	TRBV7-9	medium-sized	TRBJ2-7	CASSPTGYEQYF	TGTGCCAGCAGCCCGACAGGGTACGAGCAGTACTTC
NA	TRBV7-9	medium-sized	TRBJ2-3	CASSPPLATADTQYF	TGTGCCAGCAGCCCTCCACTGGCGACGGCAGATACGCAGTATTTT
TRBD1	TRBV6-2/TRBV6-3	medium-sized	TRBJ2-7	CASSYPTGVVYEQYF	TGTGCCAGCAGTTACCCGACAGGGGTAGTCTACGAGCAGTACTTC
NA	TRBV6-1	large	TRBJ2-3	CASTYSRGTDTQYF	TGTGCCAGCACCTACTCCCGGGGCACAGATACGCAGTATTTT
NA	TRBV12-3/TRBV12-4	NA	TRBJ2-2	CASSGYLGGGTGELFF	TGTGCCAGCAGTGGCTATCTGGGTGGGGGCACCGGGGAGCTGTTTTTT
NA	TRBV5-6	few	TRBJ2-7	CASSRAGYFPNEQYF	TGTGCCAGCAGCCGAGCTGGATATTTCCCAAACGAGCAGTACTTC
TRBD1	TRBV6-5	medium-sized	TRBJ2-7	CASRRDRGYEQYF	TGTGCCAGTCGCCGGGACAGGGGGTACGAGCAGTACTTC
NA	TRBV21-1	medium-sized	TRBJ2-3	CASSLKTGDGSDDTQYF	TGTGCCAGCAGCCTAAAGACAGGGGATGGATCCGATGATACGCAGTATTTT
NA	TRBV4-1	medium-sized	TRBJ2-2	CASSQPTYNTGELFF	TGCGCCAGCAGCCAGCCCACCTATAACACCGGGGAGCTGTTTTTT
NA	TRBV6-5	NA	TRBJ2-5	CASRLRSGGGETQYF	TGTGCCAGCAGACTGCGCTCAGGGGGAGGAGAGACCCAGTACTTC
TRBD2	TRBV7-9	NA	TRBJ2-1	CASSLVLSLGGSTYNEQFF	TGTGCCAGCAGCTTAGTGTTGTCGCTGGGCGGGAGCACCTACAATGAGCAGTTCTTC
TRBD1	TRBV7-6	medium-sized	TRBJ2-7	CASSLGTGVDEQYF	TGTGCCAGCAGCTTAGGGACAGGGGTCGACGAGCAGTACTTC
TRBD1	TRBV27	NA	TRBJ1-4	CASSLRGPLGKLFF	TGTGCCAGCAGTTTAAGGGGGCCCTTGGGAAAACTGTTTTTT
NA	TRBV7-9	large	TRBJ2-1	CASSLVGLSLLTMSGQFF	TGTGCCAGCAGCTTAGTGGGCCTATCACTCCTTACAATGAGTGGGCAGTTCTTC
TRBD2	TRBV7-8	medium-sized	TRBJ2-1	CASSFWAGGYEQFF	TGTGCCAGCAGCTTTTGGGCGGGAGGCTATGAGCAGTTCTTC
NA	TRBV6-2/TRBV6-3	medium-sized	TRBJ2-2	CASSYFRSGELFF	TGTGCCAGCAGTTATTTCAGGTCCGGGGAGCTGTTTTTT
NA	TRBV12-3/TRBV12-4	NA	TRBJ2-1	CASSFLVYNEQFF	TGTGCCAGCAGTTTTCTAGTCTACAATGAGCAGTTCTTC
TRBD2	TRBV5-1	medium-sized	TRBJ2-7	CASSLGPLADSYEQYF	TGCGCCAGCAGCTTGGGGCCCCTAGCGGACTCCTACGAGCAGTACTTC
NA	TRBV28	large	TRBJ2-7	CASSLSRTPYEQYF	TGTGCCAGCAGTTTATCGAGGACGCCATACGAGCAGTACTTC
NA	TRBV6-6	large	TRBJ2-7	CASSYRGPAASEQYF	TGTGCCAGCAGTTACCGGGGACCCGCGGCAAGCGAGCAGTACTTC
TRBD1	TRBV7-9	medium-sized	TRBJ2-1	CASSPTGTGNGVDEQFF	TGTGCCAGCAGCCCCACTGGGACAGGGAATGGTGTCGATGAGCAGTTCTTC
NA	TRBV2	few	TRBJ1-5	CASSEAWAVNQPQHF	TGTGCCAGCAGTGAAGCGTGGGCCGTCAATCAGCCCCAGCATTTT
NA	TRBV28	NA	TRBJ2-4	CASSLVGRRMAKNIQYF	TGTGCCAGCAGTTTAGTGGGCCGTCGGATGGCCAAAAACATTCAGTACTTC
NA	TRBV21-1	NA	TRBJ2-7	CASSTRTSGRVPDSYEQYF	TGTGCCAGCAGCACCCGGACTAGCGGGAGGGTCCCGGACTCCTACGAGCAGTACTTC
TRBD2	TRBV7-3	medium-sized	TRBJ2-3	CASSSRLATTDTQYF	TGTGCCAGCAGCTCCCGACTAGCTACCACAGATACGCAGTATTTT
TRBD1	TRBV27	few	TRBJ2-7	CASSWTGTASYEQYF	TGTGCCAGCAGTTGGACCGGGACAGCGAGCTACGAGCAGTACTTC
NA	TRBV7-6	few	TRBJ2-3	CASSLASSTDTQYF	TGTGCCAGCAGCTTAGCCTCTAGCACAGATACGCAGTATTTT
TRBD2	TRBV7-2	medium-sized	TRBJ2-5	CASSLEVGGPGETQYF	TGTGCCAGCAGCTTAGAGGTGGGAGGGCCAGGAGAGACCCAGTACTTC